The entry below gives a single TCR beta chain sequence along with its context. Its antigen remains unknown. The sample originates from a study of cytomegalovirus exposure and HLA in healthy donors. Whole-study findings and limits: Diagnosis of cytomegalovirus status made by the classifier reportedly showed high specificity and sensitivity. The authors listed 150 or so TCR beta chains as cytomegalovirus-associated.

Only in-frame clones appear in the TCRdb table, and some are missing; sequencing was by immunoSEQ multiplex PCR. The data contain some 160,000 clones, around 90% of them singletons. The approximately 130-subject validation cohort, separate from the approximately 660-subject first cohort, included the donors. The germline CDR1 and CDR2 sequences are SQVTM and ANQGSEA. J was trimmed by 0 bases and V by 7 bases; bases with no gene match: 9. The CDR3 totals 15 residues. Input material: PBMCs. The sequence derives from a man younger than 35 in good health and CMV-seronegative. The chain links TRBV29-1 to TRBJ2-5; 9 nucleotides agree with TRBD2. Here the CDR3 DNA reads TGCAGCGCCTCGGGACTAGCCGCGTACCAAGAGACCCAGTACTTC. Amino acid sequence: CSASGLAAYQETQYF.